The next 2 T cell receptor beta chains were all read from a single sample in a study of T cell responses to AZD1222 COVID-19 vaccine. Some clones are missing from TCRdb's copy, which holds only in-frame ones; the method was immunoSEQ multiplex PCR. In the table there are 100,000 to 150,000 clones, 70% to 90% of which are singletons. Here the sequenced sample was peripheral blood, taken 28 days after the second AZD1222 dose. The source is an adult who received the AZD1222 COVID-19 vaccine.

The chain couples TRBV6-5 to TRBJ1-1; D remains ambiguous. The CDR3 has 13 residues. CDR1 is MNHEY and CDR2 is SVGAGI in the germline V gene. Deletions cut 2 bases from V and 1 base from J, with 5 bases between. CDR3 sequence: CASSYSRNTEAFF. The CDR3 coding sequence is TGTGCCAGCAGTTACAGCAGGAACACTGAAGCTTTCTTT.

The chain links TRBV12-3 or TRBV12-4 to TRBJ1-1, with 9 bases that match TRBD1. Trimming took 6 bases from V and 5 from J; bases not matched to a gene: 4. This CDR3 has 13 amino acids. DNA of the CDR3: TGTGCCAGCAGGGGACAGGGTTTTACTGAAGCTTTCTTT. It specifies CASRGQGFTEAFF.